Shown below are 19 T cell receptor beta chains from a single sample sequenced in a study of T cells in tuberculosis. Noted time point: new active TB diagnosis, blood taken before or within 7 days of starting treatment. Measured with immunoSEQ multiplex PCR; TCRdb has only the in-frame clones, and not every one. The sample has more than 30,000 clones, around 94% seen once; the top ten hold less than 5%. The sequences come from PBMCs, collected at tuberculosis diagnosis. The receptors originated from an adult with tuberculosis.

This clone occurred once. This sequence joins TRBV6-5 and TRBJ2-7, with 9 positions matching TRBD1. CDR1 MNHEY and CDR2 SVGAGI come from the germline V gene. This CDR3 has 15 residues. V gave up 5 bases and J gave up 7 bases; unmatched junction bases: 12. Here the CDR3 DNA reads TGTGCCAGCAGTCGAAAAACAGGGGGCCGAGGGGAGCAGTACTTC. Translating gives CASSRKTGGRGEQYF.

The chain couples TRBV4-2 to TRBJ1-5; D is possibly TRBD1 (6 bases). The CDR3 loop spans 16 amino acids. Germline CDR1 LGHNA, CDR2 YNFKEQ. V was trimmed by 0 bases and J by 1 base, leaving 10 bases between them. The CDR3, as DNA: TGTGCCAGCAGCCAAGAACATGGACAGAGCAATCAGCCCCAGCATTTT. This translates into CASSQEHGQSNQPQHF.

The genes are TRBV28 and TRBJ1-6; the D gene is possibly TRBD1 (6 bases). The CDR3 runs to 13 residues. Per the germline V gene, CDR1 is MDHEN and CDR2 is SYDVKM. Trimming left V 5 bases short and J 10 bases short, with 12 bases between. CDR3 amino acids: CASSPQGRSPLHF. DNA of the CDR3: TGTGCCAGCAGTCCACAGGGTCGGTCACCCCTCCACTTT.

This chain joins TRBV12-5 and TRBJ2-7; the match to TRBD1 covers 8 bases. V shed 9 bases and J 6 bases; nucleotides not matched to a gene: 19. Germline V CDR1 and CDR2: LGHNT, FRNRAP. CDR3 length: 16 residues. The CDR3 sequence is CASALDGTGPLGEQYF. The CDR3 DNA reads as TGTGCTAGCGCCCTCGACGGGACAGGCCCTCTGGGCGAGCAGTACTTC. Filled out from reference TRBV12-5 and TRBJ2-7, the complete variable domain reads DARVTQTPRHKVTEMGQEVTMRCQPILGHNTVFWYRQTMMQGLELLAYFRNRAPLDDSGMPKDRFSAEMPDATLATLKIQPSEPRDSAVYFCASALDGTGPLGEQYFGPGTRLTVT.

This sequence joins TRBV4-1 and TRBJ1-2; D might be TRBD1 (5 bases). V was shortened by 0 bases and J by 2 bases, with 10 bases between the two germline ends. This CDR3 region has 15 residues. Germline lookup yields CDR1 MGHRA and CDR2 YSYEKL. CDR3 loop: CASSQEDTVNYGYTF. The CDR3 DNA follows: TGCGCCAGCAGCCAAGAGGACACCGTCAACTATGGCTACACCTTC.

This clone was found once. CDR3 nucleotide sequence: TGTGCCAGCAGAACTTCGACACCGAACACTGAAGCTTTCTTT. The encoded protein is CASRTSTPNTEAFF. The rearrangement uses TRBV6-5 and TRBJ1-1; D is ambiguous. The germline V and J ends were trimmed by 6 bases and 1 base, with 12 bases remaining between them. The CDR3 covers 14 residues. Germline V gene lookup returns CDR1 MNHEY and CDR2 SVGAGI.

This rearrangement joins TRBV7-3 to TRBJ2-6, with 9 bases matching TRBD1. Germline CDR1 SGHTA, CDR2 FQGTGA. V shed 1 base and J 1 base; nucleotides not matched to a gene: 5. The CDR3 covers 18 residues. The CDR3 loop is CASSLMGQGMSGANVLTF. CDR3 DNA: TGTGCCAGCAGCTTAATGGGACAGGGAATGTCTGGGGCCAACGTCCTGACTTTC.

This chain joins TRBV2 and TRBJ2-7; 10 bases are a match to TRBD1. Germline trimming cut 7 bases from V and 0 bases from J; bases unmatched to any gene: 3. This CDR3 is built from 14 residues. The V gene's germline CDR1 is SNHLY and CDR2 FYNNEI. The CDR3 spells CASMGQGNSYEQYF. In DNA, the CDR3 is TGTGCCAGCATGGGACAGGGGAACTCCTACGAGCAGTACTTC.

The chain combines TRBV5-6 with TRBJ1-2; D unclear. There are 12 residues in the CDR3. Germline CDR1 SGHDT, CDR2 YYEEEE. V lost 6 bases to trimming and J lost 7 bases, with 13 bases between them. In DNA, the CDR3 is TGTGCCAGCACGCGGGAACGAATTGGCTACACCTTC. This translates into CASTRERIGYTF.

CDR3 protein: CASSPGQGNQPQHF. The CDR3 DNA reads as TGCGCCAGCAGCCCCGGACAGGGCAATCAGCCCCAGCATTTT. The chain carries TRBV5-1 and TRBJ1-5; 7 nucleotides align to TRBD1. There are 14 residues in the CDR3. Trimming at V came to 4 bases and at J to 2 bases, leaving 3 bases not matched to a gene. Germline loops: CDR1 SGHRS, CDR2 YFSETQ.

The CDR3 loop is CASSPYRQAGDYGYTF. DNA of the CDR3: TGTGCCAGCTCACCATACAGACAGGCGGGGGACTATGGCTACACCTTC. J is TRBJ1-2 and V is TRBV18, with a possible D match to TRBD1 (6 bases). CDR1 and CDR2 (germline): KGHSH, LQKENI. V was pared by 2 bases and J by 3 bases, with 16 bases between. The CDR3 totals 16 residues.

The chain is built from TRBV5-1 and TRBJ1-4, with D unresolved. Per germline, CDR1 SGHRS and CDR2 YFSETQ. V gave up 0 bases and J gave up 0 bases, with 9 bases separating them. The CDR3 runs 16 residues. The CDR3 region is CASSLDPIATNEKLFF. The CDR3 bases are TGCGCCAGCAGCTTGGACCCAATAGCAACTAATGAAAAACTGTTTTTT. Based on the CDR3 plus reference TRBV5-1 and TRBJ1-4, the full variable domain is KAGVTQTPRYLIKTRGQQVTLSCSPISGHRSVSWYQQTPGQGLQFLFEYFSETQRNKGNFPGRFSGRQFSNSRSEMNVSTLELGDSALYLCASSLDPIATNEKLFFGSGTQLSVL.

The chain is built from TRBV29-1 and TRBJ1-3; D is possibly TRBD1 (6 bases). Germline CDR1 reads SQVTM; CDR2 reads ANQGSEA. CDR3 length: 13 residues. Trimming shortened V by 6 bases and J by 9 bases, and 18 bases separated the two germline ends. CDR3 DNA sequence: TGCAGCGTCCGGACAGCAGGGTTAGCCACCATATATTTT. Translation: CSVRTAGLATIYF.

V is TRBV2 and J is TRBJ2-1; a weak D match, TRBD1 (6 bases). The germline V and J ends were trimmed by 3 bases and 0 bases, with 12 bases remaining between them. CDR1 SNHLY and CDR2 FYNNEI come from the germline V gene. The CDR3 loop spans 16 amino acids. This CDR3 reads CASSDNRVSSYNEQFF. In DNA form, the CDR3 reads TGTGCCAGCAGTGATAACAGGGTTAGCTCCTACAATGAGCAGTTCTTC.

The V and J genes are TRBV11-2 and TRBJ1-5, with D perhaps TRBD1 (6 bases). CDR1 is SGHAT and CDR2 is FQNNGV in the germline V gene. Deletions cut 2 bases from V and 5 bases from J, with 7 bases between. The CDR3 loop spans 13 amino acids. The CDR3 DNA reads as TGTGCCAGCAGCTTATCAGGGGATCAGCCCCAGCATTTT. Translated, it gives CASSLSGDQPQHF.

The rearrangement uses TRBV6-1 and TRBJ2-7; a possible D gene is TRBD1 (5 bases). The CDR3 has 13 residues. Trimming removed 4 bases at V and 10 bases at J, with 17 bases between. Germline assignment: CDR1 MNHNS and CDR2 SASEGT. DNA for the CDR3: TGTGCCAGCAGTGCAACTTTAGACAGTATTCAGTACTTC. Its protein product is CASSATLDSIQYF.

The chain combines TRBV25-1 with TRBJ1-4; tentatively, D is TRBD1 (6 bases). The germline CDR1 and CDR2 sequences are MGHDK and SYGVNS. CDR3 length: 15 residues. V was shortened by 4 bases and J by 8 bases, with 17 bases between the two germline ends. CDR3 region: CASSVQQGSWEKLFF. The CDR3 bases are TGTGCCAGCAGTGTCCAACAGGGTTCATGGGAAAAACTGTTTTTT.

About this clone itself: One end of the junction is discordant with germline, which a read error may explain. The chain employs TRBV11-3 and TRBJ2-4; 9 bases are a match to TRBD2. Germline lookup yields CDR1 SGHNT and CDR2 YENEEA. This CDR3 is 14 amino acids long. The CDR3 coding sequence is TGTGCCAGCCGCTTCGGCGGGGGGGAAAACATTCAGTACTTC. Amino acid sequence: CASRFGGGENIQYF.

V is TRBV7-2 and J is TRBJ2-3, with a possible D match to TRBD1 (6 bases). Per the germline V gene, CDR1 is SGHTA and CDR2 is FQGNSA. The CDR3 spans 13 residues. The germline V and J ends were trimmed by 5 bases and 5 bases, with 11 bases remaining between them. The CDR3, as DNA: TGTGCCAGCAGCCCCTTAGGGGGAGATACGCAGTATTTT. Translated: CASSPLGGDTQYF.